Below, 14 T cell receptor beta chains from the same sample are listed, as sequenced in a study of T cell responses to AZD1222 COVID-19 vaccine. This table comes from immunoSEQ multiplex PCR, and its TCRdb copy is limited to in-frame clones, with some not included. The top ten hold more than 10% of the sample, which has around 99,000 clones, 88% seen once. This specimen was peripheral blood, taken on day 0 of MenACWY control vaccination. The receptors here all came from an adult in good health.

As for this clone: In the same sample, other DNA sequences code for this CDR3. The CDR3 region is CAWSVGGDTQYF. CDR3 sequence (DNA): TGTGCCTGGAGTGTCGGGGGAGATACGCAGTATTTT. The chain employs TRBV30 and TRBJ2-3, with D maybe TRBD2 (6 bases). Germline CDR1 reads GTSNPN; CDR2 reads SVGIG (reference sequence). This CDR3 is built from 12 residues. V lost 0 bases and J lost 5, with 6 bases in between.

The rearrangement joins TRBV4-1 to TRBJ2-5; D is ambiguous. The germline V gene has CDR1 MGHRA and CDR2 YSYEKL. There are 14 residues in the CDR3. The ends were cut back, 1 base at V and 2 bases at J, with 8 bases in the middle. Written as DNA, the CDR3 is TGCGCCAGCAGCCAAGGTGCCCTTCAAGAGACCCAGTACTTC. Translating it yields CASSQGALQETQYF.

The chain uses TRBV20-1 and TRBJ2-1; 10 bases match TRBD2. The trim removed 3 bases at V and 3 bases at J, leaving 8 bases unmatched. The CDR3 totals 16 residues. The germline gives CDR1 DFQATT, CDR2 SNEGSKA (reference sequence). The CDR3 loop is CSASSLSGRDYNEQFF. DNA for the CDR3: TGCAGTGCTAGTTCCCTAAGCGGGAGGGACTACAATGAGCAGTTCTTC.

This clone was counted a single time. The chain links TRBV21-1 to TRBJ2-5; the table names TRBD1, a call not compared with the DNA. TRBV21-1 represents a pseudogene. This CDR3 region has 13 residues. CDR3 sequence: CASSKDRKETQYF. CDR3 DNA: TGTGCCAGCAGCAAAGACAGGAAAGAGACCCAGTACTTC.

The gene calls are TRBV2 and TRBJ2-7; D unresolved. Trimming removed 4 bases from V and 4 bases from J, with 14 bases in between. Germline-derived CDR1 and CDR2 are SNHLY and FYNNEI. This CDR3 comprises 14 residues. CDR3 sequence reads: CASSGNSLSYEQYF. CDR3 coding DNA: TGTGCCAGCAGTGGTAATAGCTTAAGTTACGAGCAGTACTTC.

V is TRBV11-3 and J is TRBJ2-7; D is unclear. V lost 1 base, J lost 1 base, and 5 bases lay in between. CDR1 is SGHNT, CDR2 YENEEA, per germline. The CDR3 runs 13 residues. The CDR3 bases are TGTGCCAGCAGCTTAGGGCGGTCCTACGAGCAGTACTTC. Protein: CASSLGRSYEQYF.

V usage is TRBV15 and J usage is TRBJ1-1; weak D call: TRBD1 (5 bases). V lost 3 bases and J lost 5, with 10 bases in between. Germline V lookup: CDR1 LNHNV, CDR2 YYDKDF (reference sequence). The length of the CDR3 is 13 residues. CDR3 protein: CATSSGTRTEAFF. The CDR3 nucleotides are TGTGCCACCAGCAGCGGGACGAGGACTGAAGCTTTCTTT. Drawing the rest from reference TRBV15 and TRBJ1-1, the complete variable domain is DAMVIQNPRYQVTQFGKPVTLSCSQTLNHNVMYWYQQKSSQAPKLLFHYYDKDFNNEADTPDNFQSRRPNTSFCFLDIRSPGLGDTAMYLCATSSGTRTEAFFGQGTRLTVV.

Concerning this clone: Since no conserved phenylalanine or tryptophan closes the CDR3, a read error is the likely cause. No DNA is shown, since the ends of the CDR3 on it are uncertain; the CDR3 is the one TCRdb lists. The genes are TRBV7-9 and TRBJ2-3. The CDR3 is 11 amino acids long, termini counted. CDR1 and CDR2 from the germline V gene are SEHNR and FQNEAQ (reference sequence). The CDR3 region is CASSYGPNQAV.

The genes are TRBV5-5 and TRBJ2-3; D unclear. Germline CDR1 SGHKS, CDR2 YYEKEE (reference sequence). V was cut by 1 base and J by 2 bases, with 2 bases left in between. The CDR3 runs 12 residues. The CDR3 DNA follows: TGTGCCAGCAGCTTGTCCACAGATACGCAGTATTTT. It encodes CASSLSTDTQYF.

The chain's CDR3 is CASSSRDRAGNTIYF. For the CDR3, the DNA is TGTGCCAGCAGCTCTCGGGACAGGGCTGGAAACACCATATATTTT. The rearrangement uses TRBV7-9 and TRBJ1-3; 9 bases line up with TRBD1. This CDR3 has 15 residues. Germline V gene sequence: CDR1 SEHNR, CDR2 FQNEAQ (reference sequence). J lost 2 bases, V lost 4 bases, and 3 bases had no gene match. The whole variable domain, filled in from reference TRBV7-9 and TRBJ1-3, reads DTGVSQNPRHKITKRGQNVTFRCDPISEHNRLYWYRQTLGQGPEFLTYFQNEAQLEKSRLLSDRFSAERPKGSFSTLEIQRTEQGDSAMYLCASSSRDRAGNTIYFGEGSWLTVV.

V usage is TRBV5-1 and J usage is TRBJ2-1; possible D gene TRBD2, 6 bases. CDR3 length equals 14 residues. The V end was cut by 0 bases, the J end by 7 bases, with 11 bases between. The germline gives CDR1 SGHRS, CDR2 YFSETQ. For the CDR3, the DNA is TGCGCCAGCAGCTTGGGTGGCGGGGTTAATGAGCAGTTCTTC. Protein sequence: CASSLGGGVNEQFF.

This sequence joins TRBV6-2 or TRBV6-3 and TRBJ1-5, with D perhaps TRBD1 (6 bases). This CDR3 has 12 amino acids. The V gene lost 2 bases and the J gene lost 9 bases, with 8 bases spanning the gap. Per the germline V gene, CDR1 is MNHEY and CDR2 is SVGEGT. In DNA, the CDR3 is TGTGCCAGCAGTTACGACAGGCGGCCCCAGCATTTT. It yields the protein CASSYDRRPQHF.

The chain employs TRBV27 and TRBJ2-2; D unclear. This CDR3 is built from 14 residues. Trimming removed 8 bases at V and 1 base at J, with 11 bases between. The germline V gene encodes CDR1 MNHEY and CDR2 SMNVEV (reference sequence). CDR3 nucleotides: TGTGCCAGCTGGGAAAATCTGAACACCGGGGAGCTGTTTTTT. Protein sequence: CASWENLNTGELFF.

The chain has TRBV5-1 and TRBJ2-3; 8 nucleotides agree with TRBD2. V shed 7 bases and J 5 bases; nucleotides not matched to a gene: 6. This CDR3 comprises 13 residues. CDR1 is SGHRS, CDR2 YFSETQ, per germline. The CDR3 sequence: CASQDGRVDTQYF. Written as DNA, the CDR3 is TGCGCCAGCCAAGACGGGAGGGTAGATACGCAGTATTTT. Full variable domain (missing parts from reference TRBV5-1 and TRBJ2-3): KAGVTQTPRYLIKTRGQQVTLSCSPISGHRSVSWYQQTPGQGLQFLFEYFSETQRNKGNFPGRFSGRQFSNSRSEMNVSTLELGDSALYLCASQDGRVDTQYFGPGTRLTVL.